This T cell receptor (beta chain) was profiled in a study of beta chain features in type 1 diabetes. Study results and caveats: Any role of HLA type in TCRB rearrangement remained unresolved here. TCRB repertoires of naive, central memory and Treg cells appeared more similar among patients than among healthy donors.

It was one heparinised blood draw, averaging about 116 mL, that each donor gave. Sorted CD4+ subsets: naive, central memory, regulatory, stem cell-like memory (CD45RO/CCR7/CD25/CD127/CD95/CD27 panel). Turning to this clone: The antigen is not known.

With 0 bases removed from V and 2 bases from J, the gap between germline ends came to 8 bases. Germline V gene sequence: CDR1 SGHRS, CDR2 YFSETQ. This CDR3 is built from 14 residues. Sequenced material consisted of expressed TCRB transcripts (all of the isolated RNA was reverse transcribed). TCRdb keeps only in-frame clones here, not all; method: immunoSEQ multiplex PCR. The repertoire includes around 340,000 clones, 6.5% to 10% of them detected once, and approximately 0.47% sits in the top ten. The TCR was taken from a woman aged 18-29 years in good health. Sequenced: central memory CD4+ T cells from blood. The chain recombines TRBV5-1 with TRBJ1-2; D gene unclear. CDR3 DNA: TGCGCCAGCAGCTTGGATATGAGGAACTATGGCTACACCTTC. This gives the protein CASSLDMRNYGYTF.